The 15 T cell receptor beta chains in this list originate from one sample, sequenced in a study of blood T cell repertoires in COVID-19. The assay was immunoSEQ multiplex PCR, and TCRdb's table has in-frame clones only and misses some. In the table there are approximately 410,000 clones, 86% of which are singletons. The sample comprised peripheral blood. These receptor sequences come from a woman aged 25 to 45 with active or convalescent COVID-19.

This clone was observed a single time. This rearrangement joins TRBV7-9 to TRBJ2-7, with 8 bases aligning to TRBD2. With 4 bases clipped from V and 6 bases from J, the junction kept 14 bases outside the gene matches. CDR1 is SEHNR and CDR2 is FQNEAQ in the germline V gene (reference sequence). The CDR3 runs 16 residues. The CDR3 region has the DNA TGTGCCAGCAGCTCGGGATCGAGCGGGAGTTGGTCCGAGCAGTACTTC. Amino acid sequence: CASSSGSSGSWSEQYF.

The chain couples TRBV24-1 to TRBJ1-5; D might be TRBD1 (6 bases). The CDR3 contains 15 residues. V was clipped by 11 bases and J by 4 bases, with 20 bases between them. Germline lookup yields CDR1 KGHDR and CDR2 SFDVKD. The CDR3 sequence is CARPYRVFPNQPQHF. The CDR3 DNA reads as TGTGCCAGGCCATACAGGGTCTTTCCGAATCAGCCCCAGCATTTT.

Only a few counts were recorded for this clone. The V gene is TRBV7-6, the J gene TRBJ1-5, with 8 bases identical to TRBD1. The junction had 7 bases not matched to a gene; V was cut back by 4 bases and J by 5 bases. Germline V gives CDR1 SGHVS, CDR2 FNYEAQ. This CDR3 is built from 15 residues. The CDR3 DNA is TGTGCCAGCAGCTCACGACAGGGGAGTGATCAGCCCCAGCATTTT. This encodes CASSSRQGSDQPQHF.

This chain uses TRBV27 with TRBJ2-5; 7 bases are a match to TRBD2. Germline loops: CDR1 MNHEY, CDR2 SMNVEV (reference sequence). This CDR3 has 14 residues. Trimming cost V 4 bases and J 2 bases; bases outside gene matches: 4. In nucleotides, the CDR3 is TGTGCCAGCAGTTACCAGCGGGGACAAGAGACCCAGTACTTC. Translated: CASSYQRGQETQYF.

The sample holds one count of this clone. At one boundary the junction diverges from the germline segment, which might be a read error. The chain carries TRBV7-2 and TRBJ1-1; possible D gene TRBD1, 5 bases. This CDR3 region has 14 residues. Germline V gene lookup returns CDR1 SGHTA and CDR2 FQGNSA. CDR3 sequence: CASRLDSGNTEAFF. CDR3 DNA sequence: TGTGCCAGCAGATTAGACAGCGGGAACACTGAAGCTTTCTTT.

The gene calls are TRBV2 and TRBJ2-3, with D maybe TRBD1 (5 bases). V was clipped by 8 bases and J by 6 bases, with 15 bases between them. Germline values: CDR1 SNHLY, CDR2 FYNNEI. CDR3 length: 13 residues. The CDR3: CASLGRVFDTQYF. CDR3 bases: TGTGCCAGCTTGGGCAGGGTGTTCGATACGCAGTATTTT.

The V and J genes are TRBV5-6 and TRBJ2-7; D is unclear. The germline V gene encodes CDR1 SGHDT and CDR2 YYEEEE. Deletions cut 2 bases from V and 6 bases from J, with 12 bases between. The CDR3 is 13 residues long. The CDR3 sequence is CASSFSPKREQYF. The CDR3 DNA reads TGTGCCAGCAGCTTTTCACCCAAGCGCGAGCAGTACTTC.

The chain is built from TRBV2 and TRBJ1-2; 10 nucleotides match TRBD1. V was clipped by 6 bases and J by 6 bases; unmatched bases: 7. From germline, CDR1 is SNHLY and CDR2 FYNNEI. The CDR3 is made up of 14 amino acids. CDR3 protein: CASRPTGGVDGYTF. The CDR3 coding sequence is TGTGCCAGCAGGCCGACAGGGGGCGTCGATGGCTACACCTTC.

The chain recombines TRBV4-1 with TRBJ2-1; 13 nucleotides align to TRBD2. Germline V CDR1 and CDR2: MGHRA, YSYEKL. The CDR3 covers 16 residues. The V gene end was trimmed by 4 bases and the J gene end by 2 bases; junction bases not matched to a gene: 2. The CDR3 DNA sequence: TGCGCCAGCAGCCGAGGGACTAGCGGGACCTACAATGAGCAGTTCTTC. Protein: CASSRGTSGTYNEQFF.

V gene TRBV19 combines with J gene TRBJ1-2, with unresolved D. The CDR3 is 15 amino acids. Germline V gene lookup returns CDR1 LNHDA and CDR2 SQIVND (reference sequence). V lost 4 bases to trimming and J lost 0 bases, with 12 bases between them. CDR3 region: CASSNYKDSNYGYTF. CDR3 DNA: TGTGCCAGTAGTAACTACAAAGACTCTAACTATGGCTACACCTTC.

This chain joins TRBV28 and TRBJ2-2, with TRBD1 identical over 9 bases. Per the germline V gene, CDR1 is MDHEN and CDR2 is SYDVKM. Losses at the gene ends were 6 bases for V and 5 bases for J; bases not matched to a gene: 4. This CDR3 spans 14 amino acids. CDR3 region: CASRGTGRTGELFF. CDR3 in DNA: TGTGCCAGCAGGGGGACAGGGAGAACCGGGGAGCTGTTTTTT.

The chain employs TRBV10-2 and TRBJ2-5, with 14 bases that match TRBD2. There are 14 residues in the CDR3. The trim removed 8 bases at V and 3 bases at J, leaving 2 bases unmatched. CDR1 and CDR2 (germline): WSHSY, SAAADI. The CDR3 is CASGGLAGEETQYF. The CDR3 nucleotides are TGCGCCAGCGGGGGACTAGCGGGGGAAGAGACCCAGTACTTC.

This clone was seen only a few times. The V gene is TRBV27, the J gene TRBJ2-2; the D is unclear. CDR1 MNHEY and CDR2 SMNVEV come from the germline V gene (reference sequence). V lost 1 base and J 1 base, leaving 4 bases between the germline ends. The CDR3 spans 14 residues. The CDR3 protein is CASSLYGNTGELFF. CDR3 bases: TGTGCCAGCAGTTTATACGGGAACACCGGGGAGCTGTTTTTT.

The chain recombines TRBV19 with TRBJ1-4; unclear D gene. Trimming cost V 5 bases and J 5 bases, with 15 bases left between them. The CDR3 sequence is 15 residues long. Germline lookup yields CDR1 LNHDA and CDR2 SQIVND (reference sequence). The CDR3 reads CASSAQINWNEKLFF. CDR3 nucleotides: TGTGCCAGTAGTGCGCAAATTAACTGGAATGAAAAACTGTTTTTT.

V gene TRBV30 combines with J gene TRBJ1-3; D call uncertain. V dropped 1 base and J dropped 4 bases, with 8 bases sitting between them. CDR1 and CDR2 from the germline V gene are GTSNPN and SVGIG (reference sequence). This CDR3 contains 13 residues. Here the CDR3 reads CAWSAQAGNTIYF. CDR3 nucleotide sequence: TGTGCCTGGAGTGCCCAGGCGGGAAACACCATATATTTT. The variable domain in full, completed from reference TRBV30 and TRBJ1-3, reads SQTIHQWPATLVQPVGSPLSLECTVEGTSNPNLYWYRQAAGRGLQLLFYSVGIGQISSEVPQNLSASRPQDRQFILSSKKLLLSDSGFYLCAWSAQAGNTIYFGEGSWLTVV.